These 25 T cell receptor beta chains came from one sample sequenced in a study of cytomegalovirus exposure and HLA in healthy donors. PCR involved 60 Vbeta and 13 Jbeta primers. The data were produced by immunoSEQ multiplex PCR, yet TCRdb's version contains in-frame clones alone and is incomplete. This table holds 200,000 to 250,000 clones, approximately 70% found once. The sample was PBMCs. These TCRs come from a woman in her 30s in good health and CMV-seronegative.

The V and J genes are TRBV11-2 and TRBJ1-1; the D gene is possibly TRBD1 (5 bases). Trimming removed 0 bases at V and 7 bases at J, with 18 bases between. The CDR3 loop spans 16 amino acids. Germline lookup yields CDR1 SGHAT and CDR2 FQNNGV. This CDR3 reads CASSLDLVGGSVEAFF. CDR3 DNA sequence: TGTGCCAGCAGCTTAGATCTGGTGGGGGGGAGTGTTGAAGCTTTCTTT.

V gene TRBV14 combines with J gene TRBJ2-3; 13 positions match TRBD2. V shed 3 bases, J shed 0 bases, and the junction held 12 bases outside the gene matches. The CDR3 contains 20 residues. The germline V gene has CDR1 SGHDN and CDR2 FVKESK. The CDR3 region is CASSHHPGLAGTISTDTQYF. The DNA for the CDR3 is TGTGCCAGCAGCCACCACCCGGGACTAGCGGGAACAATCAGCACAGATACGCAGTATTTT.

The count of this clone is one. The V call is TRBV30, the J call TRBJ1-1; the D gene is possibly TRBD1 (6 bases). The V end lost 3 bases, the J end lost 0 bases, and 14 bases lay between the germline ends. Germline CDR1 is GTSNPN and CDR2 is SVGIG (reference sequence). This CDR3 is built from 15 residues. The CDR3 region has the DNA TGTGCCTGGAGAGGGACACGGACCTTGAACACTGAAGCTTTCTTT. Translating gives CAWRGTRTLNTEAFF.

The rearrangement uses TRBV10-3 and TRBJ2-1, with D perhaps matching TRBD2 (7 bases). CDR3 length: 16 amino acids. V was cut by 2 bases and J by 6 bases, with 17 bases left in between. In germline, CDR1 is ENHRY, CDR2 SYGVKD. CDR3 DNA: TGTGCCATCAGTGAGGAGTTGGGGGGGGGCCGCAATGAGCAGTTCTTC. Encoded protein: CAISEELGGGRNEQFF.

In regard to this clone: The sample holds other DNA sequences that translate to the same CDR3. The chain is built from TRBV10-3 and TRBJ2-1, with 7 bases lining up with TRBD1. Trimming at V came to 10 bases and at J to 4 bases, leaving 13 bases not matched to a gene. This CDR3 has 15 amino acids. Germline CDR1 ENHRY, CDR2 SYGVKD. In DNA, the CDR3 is TGTGCCACCCTCGAAACAGGGGATCTATACAATGAGCAGTTCTTC. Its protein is CATLETGDLYNEQFF.

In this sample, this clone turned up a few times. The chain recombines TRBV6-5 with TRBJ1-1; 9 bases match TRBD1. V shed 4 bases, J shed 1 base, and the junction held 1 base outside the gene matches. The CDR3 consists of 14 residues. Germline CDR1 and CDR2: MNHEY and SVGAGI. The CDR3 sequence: CASSWGQGNTEAFF. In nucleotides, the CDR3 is TGTGCCAGCAGTTGGGGACAGGGGAACACTGAAGCTTTCTTT.

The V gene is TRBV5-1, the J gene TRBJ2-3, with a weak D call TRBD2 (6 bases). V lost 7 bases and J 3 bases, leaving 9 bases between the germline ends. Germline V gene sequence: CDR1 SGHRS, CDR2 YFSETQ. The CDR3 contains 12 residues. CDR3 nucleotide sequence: TGCGCCAGCGCGGAGGGGACAGATACGCAGTATTTT. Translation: CASAEGTDTQYF.

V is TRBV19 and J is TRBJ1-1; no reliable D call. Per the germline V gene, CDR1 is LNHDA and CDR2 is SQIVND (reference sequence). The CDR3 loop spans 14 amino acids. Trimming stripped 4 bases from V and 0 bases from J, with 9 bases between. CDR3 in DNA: TGTGCCAGTAGTACCGTCCCGGTGAACACTGAAGCTTTCTTT. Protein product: CASSTVPVNTEAFF.

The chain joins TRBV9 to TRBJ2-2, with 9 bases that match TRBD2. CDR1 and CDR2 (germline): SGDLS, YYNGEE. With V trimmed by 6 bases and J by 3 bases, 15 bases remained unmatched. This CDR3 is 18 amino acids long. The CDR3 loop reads CASTGGLATGLHTGELFF. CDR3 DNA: TGTGCCAGCACGGGGGGACTAGCCACGGGATTACACACCGGGGAGCTGTTTTTT.

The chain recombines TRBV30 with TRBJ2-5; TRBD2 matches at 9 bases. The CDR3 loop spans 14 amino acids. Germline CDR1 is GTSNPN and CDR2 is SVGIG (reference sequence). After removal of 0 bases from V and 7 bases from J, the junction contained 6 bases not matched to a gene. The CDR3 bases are TGTGCCTGGAGTGTACTAAAAGCGGGGGGGACCCAGTACTTC. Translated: CAWSVLKAGGTQYF.

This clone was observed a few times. CDR3 nucleotides: TGCGCCAGCAGCTGGGGGACAGCTGAAGCTTTCTTT. Translating it yields CASSWGTAEAFF. The chain links TRBV5-1 to TRBJ1-1; 7 bases match TRBD1. Trimming removed 3 bases from V and 6 bases from J; junction bases left unmatched: 2. The CDR3 spans 12 residues. The germline V gene has CDR1 SGHRS and CDR2 YFSETQ.

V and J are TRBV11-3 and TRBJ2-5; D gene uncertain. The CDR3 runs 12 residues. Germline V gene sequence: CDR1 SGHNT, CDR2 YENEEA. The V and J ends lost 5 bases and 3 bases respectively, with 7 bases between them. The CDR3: CASSVVKETQYF. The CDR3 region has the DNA TGTGCCAGCAGCGTCGTAAAAGAGACCCAGTACTTC. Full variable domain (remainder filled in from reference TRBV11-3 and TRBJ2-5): EAGVVQSPRYKIIEKKQPVAFWCNPISGHNTLYWYLQNLGQGPELLIRYENEEAVDDSQLPKDRFSAERLKGVDSTLKIQPAELGDSAVYLCASSVVKETQYFGPGTRLLVL.

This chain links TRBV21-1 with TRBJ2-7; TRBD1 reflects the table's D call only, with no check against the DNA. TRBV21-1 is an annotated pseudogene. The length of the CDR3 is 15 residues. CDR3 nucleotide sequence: TGTGCCAGCAGATTCACCAGGGTCTTCCGCTACGAGCAGTACTTC. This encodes CASRFTRVFRYEQYF.

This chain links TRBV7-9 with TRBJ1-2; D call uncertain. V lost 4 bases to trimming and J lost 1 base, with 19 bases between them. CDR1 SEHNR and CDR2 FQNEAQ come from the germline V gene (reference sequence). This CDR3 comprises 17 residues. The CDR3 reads CASSSPSGLPNNYGYTF. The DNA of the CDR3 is TGTGCCAGCAGCTCCCCCTCAGGATTGCCAAATAACTATGGCTACACCTTC.

This CDR3 is CASSLASGGAGELFF. CDR3 sequence (DNA): TGTGCCAGCAGCTTAGCTTCTGGGGGCGCCGGGGAGCTGTTTTTT. This chain uses TRBV7-9 with TRBJ2-2; TRBD1 might be the D (6 bases). Germline V gene lookup returns CDR1 SEHNR and CDR2 FQNEAQ (reference sequence). Deletions cut 0 bases from V and 6 bases from J, with 11 bases between. The CDR3 contains 15 residues.

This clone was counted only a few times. The CDR3 reads CSVVTPANYGYTF. The CDR3 DNA is TGCAGCGTTGTTACACCCGCTAACTATGGCTACACCTTC. The rearrangement uses TRBV29-1 and TRBJ1-2; D is unresolved. This CDR3 has 13 residues. The germline CDR1 and CDR2 sequences are SQVTM and ANQGSEA. The V and J ends lost 4 bases and 0 bases respectively, with 9 bases between them.

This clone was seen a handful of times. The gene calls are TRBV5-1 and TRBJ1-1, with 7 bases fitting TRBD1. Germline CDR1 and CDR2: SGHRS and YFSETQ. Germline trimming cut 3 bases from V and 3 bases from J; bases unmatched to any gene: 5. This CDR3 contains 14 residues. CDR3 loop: CASSSGQADTEAFF. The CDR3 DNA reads TGCGCCAGCAGCTCCGGACAGGCGGACACTGAAGCTTTCTTT.

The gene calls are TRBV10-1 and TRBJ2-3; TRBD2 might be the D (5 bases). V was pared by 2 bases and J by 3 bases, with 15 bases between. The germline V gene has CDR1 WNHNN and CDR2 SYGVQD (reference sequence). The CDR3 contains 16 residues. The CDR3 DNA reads TGCGCCAGCAGTGAGACTGGGGATCCGGGGACAGATACGCAGTATTTT. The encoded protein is CASSETGDPGTDTQYF.

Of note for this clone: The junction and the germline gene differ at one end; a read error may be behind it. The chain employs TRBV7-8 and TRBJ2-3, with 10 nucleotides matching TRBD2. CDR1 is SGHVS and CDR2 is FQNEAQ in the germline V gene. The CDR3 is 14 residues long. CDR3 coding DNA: TGTGCCAGCAGCCTAGCGGGGGCCACAGATACGCAGTATTTT. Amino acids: CASSLAGATDTQYF.

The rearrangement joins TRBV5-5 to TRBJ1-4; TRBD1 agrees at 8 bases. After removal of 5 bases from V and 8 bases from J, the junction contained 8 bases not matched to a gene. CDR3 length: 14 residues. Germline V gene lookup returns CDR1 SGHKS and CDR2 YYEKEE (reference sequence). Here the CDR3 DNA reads TGTGCCAGCAGTTCCGGGACAGGTCCCGAAAAACTGTTTTTT. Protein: CASSSGTGPEKLFF.

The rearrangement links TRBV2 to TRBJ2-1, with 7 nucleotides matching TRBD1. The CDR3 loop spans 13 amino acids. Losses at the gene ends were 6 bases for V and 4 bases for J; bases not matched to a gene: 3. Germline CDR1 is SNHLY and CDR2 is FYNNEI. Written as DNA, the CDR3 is TGTGCCAGCAGCTTGGGACAGTACAATGAGCAGTTCTTC. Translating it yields CASSLGQYNEQFF.

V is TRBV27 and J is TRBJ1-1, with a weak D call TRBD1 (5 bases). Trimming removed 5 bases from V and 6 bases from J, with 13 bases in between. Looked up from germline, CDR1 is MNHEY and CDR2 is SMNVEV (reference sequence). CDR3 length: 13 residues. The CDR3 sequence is CASSMGQIAEAFF. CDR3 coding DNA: TGTGCCAGCAGTATGGGGCAAATCGCTGAAGCTTTCTTT.

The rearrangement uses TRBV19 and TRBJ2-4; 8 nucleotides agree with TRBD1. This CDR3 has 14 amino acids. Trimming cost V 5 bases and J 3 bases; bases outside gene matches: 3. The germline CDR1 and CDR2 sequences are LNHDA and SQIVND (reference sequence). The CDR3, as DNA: TGTGCCAGTAGTGAACAGGGGGACAAAAACATTCAGTACTTC. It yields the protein CASSEQGDKNIQYF. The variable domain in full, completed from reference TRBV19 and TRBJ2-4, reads DGGITQSPKYLFRKEGQNVTLSCEQNLNHDAMYWYRQDPGQGLRLIYYSQIVNDFQKGDIAEGYSVSREKKESFPLTVTSAQKNPTAFYLCASSEQGDKNIQYFGAGTRLSVL.

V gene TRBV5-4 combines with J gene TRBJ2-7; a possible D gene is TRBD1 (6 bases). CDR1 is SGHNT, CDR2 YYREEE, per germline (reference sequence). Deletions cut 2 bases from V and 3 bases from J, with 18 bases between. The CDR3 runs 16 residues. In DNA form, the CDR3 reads TGTGCCAGCAGCTTAGGGACATCCACGATCAGCTACGAGCAGTACTTC. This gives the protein CASSLGTSTISYEQYF.

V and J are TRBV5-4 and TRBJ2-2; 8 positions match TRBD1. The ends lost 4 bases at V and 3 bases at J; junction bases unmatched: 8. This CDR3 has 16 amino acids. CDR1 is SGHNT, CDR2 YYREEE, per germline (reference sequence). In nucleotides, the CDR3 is TGTGCCAGCAGCCAAGGCAGGGGGCTTGACACCGGGGAGCTGTTTTTT. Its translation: CASSQGRGLDTGELFF.